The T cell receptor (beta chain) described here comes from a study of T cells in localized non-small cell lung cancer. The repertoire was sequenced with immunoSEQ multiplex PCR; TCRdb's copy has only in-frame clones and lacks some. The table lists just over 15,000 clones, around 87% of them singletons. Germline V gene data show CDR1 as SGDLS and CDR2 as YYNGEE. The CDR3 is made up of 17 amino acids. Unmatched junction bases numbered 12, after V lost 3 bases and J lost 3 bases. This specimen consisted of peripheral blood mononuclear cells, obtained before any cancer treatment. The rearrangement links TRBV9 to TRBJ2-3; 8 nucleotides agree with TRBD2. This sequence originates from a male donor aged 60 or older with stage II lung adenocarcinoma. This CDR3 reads CASSALGLAGPTDTQYF. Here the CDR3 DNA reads TGTGCCAGCAGCGCCTTAGGCTTAGCGGGACCGACAGATACGCAGTATTTT.